This T cell receptor (beta chain) was captured in a study of T cell responses to AZD1222 COVID-19 vaccine. This table comes from immunoSEQ multiplex PCR, and its TCRdb copy is limited to in-frame clones, with some not included. The table records fewer than 200,000 clones, 85% to 90% of them present only once. In the case of this clone: Its antigen is unidentified.

CDR1 is SGHAT, CDR2 FQNNGV, per germline. CDR3 length: 11 amino acids. V was trimmed by 5 bases and J by 6 bases, leaving 6 bases between them. Study-wide points: Reportedly, nearly half the spike-specific TCRs target unmutated variant regions. Donors were mostly white British, more females; clonal diversity possibly underestimated. Breadth and depth of Spike-specific TCRs rose after two AZD1222 doses. Just a handful of AZD1222 recipients tested seropositive at baseline.

Sequencing used peripheral blood, obtained on day 0 of AZD1222 vaccination. The chain employs TRBV11-2 and TRBJ2-3; D uncertain. This clonotype was sampled from an adult in good health. The CDR3, as DNA: TGTGCCAGCAGCCCATTGGATACGCAGTATTTT. It yields the protein CASSPLDTQYF.